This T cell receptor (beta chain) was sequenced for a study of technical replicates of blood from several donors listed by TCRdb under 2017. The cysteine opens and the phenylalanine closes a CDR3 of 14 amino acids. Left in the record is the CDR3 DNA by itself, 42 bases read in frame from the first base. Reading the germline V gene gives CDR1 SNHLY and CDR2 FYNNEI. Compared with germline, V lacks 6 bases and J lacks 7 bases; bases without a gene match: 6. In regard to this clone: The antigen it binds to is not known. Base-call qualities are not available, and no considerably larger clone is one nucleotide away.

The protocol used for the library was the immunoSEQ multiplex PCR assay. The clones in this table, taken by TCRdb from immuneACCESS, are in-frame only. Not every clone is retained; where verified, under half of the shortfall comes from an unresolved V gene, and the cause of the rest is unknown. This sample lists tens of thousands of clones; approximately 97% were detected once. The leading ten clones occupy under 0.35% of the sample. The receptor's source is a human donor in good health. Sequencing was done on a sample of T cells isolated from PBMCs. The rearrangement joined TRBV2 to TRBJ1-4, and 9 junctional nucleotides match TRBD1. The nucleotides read TGTGCCAGCAGCGGGGACAGGGAGTCTGAAAAACTGTTTTTT. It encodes CASSGDRESEKLFF. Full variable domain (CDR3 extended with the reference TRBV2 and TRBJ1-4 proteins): EPEVTQTPSHQVTQMGQEVILRCVPISNHLYFYWYRQILGQKVEFLVSFYNNEISEKSEIFDDQFSVERPDGSNFTLKIRSTKLEDSAMYFCASSGDRESEKLFFGSGTQLSVL.